These 23 T cell receptor beta chains were all obtained from the same sample, sequenced in a study of Graves' ophthalmopathy and Graves' hyperthyroidism. RNA transcripts provided the template for amplifying TCR beta CDR3 regions. Amplification began with first-round RT-PCR using HTBI primers, then second-round multiplex PCR was performed. TCRdb analysed the multiplex PCR reads with MiXCR anew, one entry per CDR3 protein. The sample yields hundreds of thousands of distinct CDR3 sequences, roughly two fifths seen once. Material for sequencing was peripheral blood. Source of these receptors: an adult man with Graves' ophthalmopathy.

This clonotype has at least ten counts. V is TRBV5-1 and J is TRBJ1-5; tentative D call: TRBD1 (5 bases). CDR3 length equals 13 residues. V gave up 4 bases and J gave up 4 bases, with 9 bases separating them. Germline V gene sequence: CDR1 SGHRS, CDR2 YFSETQ. The CDR3 DNA sequence: TGCGCCAGCAGCACCGGACAAAATCAGCCCCAGCATTTT. Encoded protein: CASSTGQNQPQHF. The full variable domain, in which reference TRBV5-1 and TRBJ1-5 provide the parts outside the CDR3, is KAGVTQTPRYLIKTRGQQVTLSCSPISGHRSVSWYQQTPGQGLQFLFEYFSETQRNKGNFPGRFSGRQFSNSRSEMNVSTLELGDSALYLCASSTGQNQPQHFGDGTRLSIL.

The chain is built from TRBV25-1 and TRBJ1-2; TRBD1 aligns across 9 bases. Per the germline V gene, CDR1 is MGHDK and CDR2 is SYGVNS. The CDR3 is made up of 17 amino acids. CDR3 amino acids: CATGAPGTGFSNYGYTF. The DNA for the CDR3 is TGTGCTACGGGGGCCCCCGGGACAGGGTTCTCCAACTATGGCTACACCTTC.

The chain links TRBV5-1 to TRBJ1-2; maybe TRBD1 (6 bases). CDR3 length: 17 amino acids. V was pared by 6 bases and J by 5 bases, with 26 bases between. In germline, CDR1 is SGHRS, CDR2 YFSETQ. CDR3 coding DNA: TGCGCCAGCACCCCAGCGACCGACAGGTATAGGGGTTATGGCTACACCTTC. Protein product: CASTPATDRYRGYGYTF.

This clonotype was detected once. A read error may explain this, as a much larger clone is one base away. The chain is built from TRBV9 and TRBJ2-5; D gene ambiguous. Looked up from germline, CDR1 is SGDLS and CDR2 is YYNGEE. The V end was cut by 5 bases, the J end by 1 base, with 12 bases between. This CDR3 has 14 amino acids. The CDR3 sequence: CASSPTPGQETQYF. In DNA form, the CDR3 reads TGTGCCAGCAGTCCGACCCCCGGCCAAGAGACCCAGTACTTC.

This rearrangement joins TRBV15 to TRBJ1-6, with 11 bases aligning to TRBD1. V shed 2 bases, J shed 9 bases, and the junction held 3 bases outside the gene matches. Germline-derived CDR1 and CDR2 are LNHNV and YYDKDF (reference sequence). This CDR3 is built from 15 residues. The CDR3 here is CATSRRGTGGSPLHF. In DNA form, the CDR3 reads TGTGCCACCAGCAGACGGGGGACAGGGGGTTCACCCCTCCACTTT.

The chain employs TRBV7-9 and TRBJ1-1; TRBD1 agrees at 8 bases. CDR3 length equals 16 residues. Germline V lookup: CDR1 SEHNR, CDR2 FQNEAQ (reference sequence). With V trimmed by 2 bases and J by 6 bases, 11 bases remained unmatched. CDR3 DNA sequence: TGTGCCAGCAGCTTAACGGTACGGGCAGGGGGCCCTGAAGCTTTCTTT. As protein: CASSLTVRAGGPEAFF.

This clonotype was picked up one time. A read error is likely, as this CDR3 ends without the conserved phenylalanine or tryptophan. It is unclear where the CDR3 begins or ends on the DNA, so no DNA is shown, and the CDR3 is as TCRdb lists it. The J gene is TRBJ2-6, the V gene TRBV29-1; the table's D gene call, TRBD2, was not cross checked with the DNA. 9 amino acids form the CDR3, both terminal residues included. Per the germline V gene, CDR1 is SQVTM and CDR2 is ANQGSEA. The CDR3 sequence: CSVEREVTS.

Details on this clonotype: Compared with germline, one end of the junction differs, possibly owing to a read error. V usage is TRBV2 and J usage is TRBJ2-5; 11 nucleotides align to TRBD1. Germline CDR1 reads SNHLY; CDR2 reads FYNNEI. CDR3 length: 13 residues. Here the CDR3 DNA reads TGTGCCAGCAGTGAAGGCGGCCTGGGACAGGGGGACTTC. Its translation: CASSEGGLGQGDF.

J is TRBJ2-2 and V is TRBV12-3 or TRBV12-4, with 8 bases identical to TRBD1. Unmatched junction bases numbered 11, after V lost 11 bases and J lost 6 bases. CDR3 length: 14 residues. CDR3 protein: CAEAQGAEPGELFF. The CDR3 DNA follows: TGTGCCGAAGCTCAGGGGGCCGAACCCGGGGAGCTGTTTTTT.

This clonotype has ten or more counts. The CDR3 DNA sequence: TGTGCCACCAGCAGAGATTCGGCAAGTGGGGCCAACGTCCTGACTTTC. Its protein is CATSRDSASGANVLTF. The J gene is TRBJ2-6, the V gene TRBV15, with D uncertain. V was trimmed by 0 bases and J by 3 bases, leaving 9 bases between them. Germline lookup yields CDR1 LNHNV and CDR2 YYDKDF (reference sequence). The CDR3 extends over 16 amino acids. The full variable domain, its missing parts supplied by reference TRBV15 and TRBJ2-6, is DAMVIQNPRYQVTQFGKPVTLSCSQTLNHNVMYWYQQKSSQAPKLLFHYYDKDFNNEADTPDNFQSRRPNTSFCFLDIRSPGLGDTAMYLCATSRDSASGANVLTFGAGSRLTVL.

This clonotype has just a few counts. The J gene is TRBJ1-1, the V gene TRBV3-1; D not resolved. V lost 2 bases, J lost 2 bases, and 12 bases lay in between. The CDR3 totals 15 residues. The germline gives CDR1 LGHDT, CDR2 YNNKEL (reference sequence). The CDR3 nucleotides read TGTGCCAGCAGCCAATGGCGGGGAGGCAACACTGAAGCTTTCTTT. Its protein product is CASSQWRGGNTEAFF.

This clonotype was counted many times. The V call is TRBV15, the J call TRBJ2-6; 11 bases line up with TRBD1. V was pared by 10 bases and J by 4 bases, with 6 bases of the junction left unmatched. Germline V gene sequence: CDR1 LNHNV, CDR2 YYDKDF (reference sequence). The CDR3 has 15 amino acids. CDR3 region: CAIGQGAAGANVLTF. CDR3 nucleotides: TGTGCCATCGGACAGGGGGCGGCCGGGGCCAACGTCCTGACTTTC.

This clonotype was detected only a few times. This rearrangement joins TRBV20-1 to TRBJ1-6, with a weak D call TRBD1 (6 bases). V lost 0 bases to trimming and J lost 3 bases, with 18 bases between them. The CDR3 contains 18 residues. In germline, CDR1 is DFQATT, CDR2 SNEGSKA (reference sequence). The CDR3 sequence: CSAREFYTGQHYNSPLHF. DNA for the CDR3: TGCAGTGCTAGAGAATTCTATACAGGACAGCACTATAATTCACCCCTCCACTTT.

This clonotype was recorded many times. V gene TRBV19 combines with J gene TRBJ2-6; the match to TRBD1 covers 10 bases. The CDR3 has 18 amino acids. Germline CDR1 reads LNHDA; CDR2 reads SQIVND (reference sequence). V shed 6 bases and J 4 bases; nucleotides not matched to a gene: 12. CDR3: CASSHTGTGVSGANVLTF. For the CDR3, the DNA is TGTGCCAGTAGCCACACCGGGACAGGGGTGTCAGGGGCCAACGTCCTGACTTTC.

The chain carries TRBV9 and TRBJ2-7, with 9 nucleotides matching TRBD1. The trim removed 4 bases at V and 2 bases at J, leaving 10 bases unmatched. Germline CDR1 is SGDLS and CDR2 is YYNGEE. The CDR3 spans 16 residues. The CDR3 sequence is CASSLQDRGFPYEQYF. In DNA form, the CDR3 reads TGTGCCAGCAGCCTCCAAGACAGGGGGTTTCCCTACGAGCAGTACTTC.

Remarks on this clonotype: Its ends do not fully match the called genes, so a read error is possible. The J gene is TRBJ2-6, the V gene TRBV6-6, with 7 positions matching TRBD2. This CDR3 spans 15 amino acids. CDR1 MNHNY and CDR2 SVGAGI come from the germline V gene (reference sequence). CDR3 amino acids: CAISDAGAGANVLTF. CDR3 bases: TGTGCCATCAGTGATGCGGGGGCTGGGGCCAACGTCCTGACTTTC.

The genes are TRBV29-1 and TRBJ1-2; 7 bases are shared with TRBD1. Trimming removed 3 bases from V and 4 bases from J; junction bases left unmatched: 5. The CDR3 sequence is 13 residues long. CDR1 and CDR2 from the germline V gene are SQVTM and ANQGSEA. CDR3 nucleotides: TGCAGCGTTGATGGGGACAGAACCTATGGCTACACCTTC. Translating gives CSVDGDRTYGYTF.

The chain carries TRBV6-1 and TRBJ2-7; 10 bases map to TRBD1. TRBJ2-4 matches the DNA end more closely, so the J call is doubtful. This CDR3 has 15 residues. The germline V gene encodes CDR1 MNHNS and CDR2 SASEGT. The CDR3: CASSGRTGGKNIQYF. Written as DNA, the CDR3 is TGTGCCAGCAGTGGCCGGACAGGGGGCAAAAACATTCAGTACTTC.

This clonotype was observed a few times. The CDR3 region is CASSPDVVDEQYF. The CDR3 region has the DNA TGTGCCAGCAGTCCTGACGTCGTGGACGAGCAGTACTTC. This rearrangement joins TRBV12-3 or TRBV12-4 to TRBJ2-7, with D unresolved. This CDR3 region has 13 residues. V was clipped by 5 bases and J by 5 bases, with 13 bases between them.

This clonotype has ten or more counts. CDR3 amino acids: CSARESPGQGETQYF. The CDR3, as DNA: TGCAGTGCTAGAGAATCCCCGGGACAGGGGGAGACCCAGTACTTC. The genes are TRBV20-1 and TRBJ2-5, with 10 positions matching TRBD1. This CDR3 contains 15 residues. Germline lookup yields CDR1 DFQATT and CDR2 SNEGSKA (reference sequence). V shed 0 bases, J shed 5 bases, and the junction held 6 bases outside the gene matches.

This clonotype occurred many times. The gene calls are TRBV15 and TRBJ2-7; TRBD1 aligns across 8 bases. The V segment lost 0 bases and the J segment 2 bases; nucleotides outside the gene matches: 9. The length of the CDR3 is 17 residues. Germline V CDR1 and CDR2: LNHNV, YYDKDF (reference sequence). The CDR3, as DNA: TGTGCCACCAGCAGAGATAAAATGGCAGGGGGCACCTACGAGCAGTACTTC. It encodes CATSRDKMAGGTYEQYF.

The J gene is TRBJ1-2, the V gene TRBV7-6; D is undetermined. V was shortened by 3 bases and J by 0 bases, with 8 bases between the two germline ends. Germline V gene data show CDR1 as SGHVS and CDR2 as FNYEAQ. CDR3 length: 14 residues. CDR3 in DNA: TGTGCCAGCAGCTTCGAAGCGGCTAACTATGGCTACACCTTC. Translating it yields CASSFEAANYGYTF. The full variable domain, its missing parts supplied by reference TRBV7-6 and TRBJ1-2, is GAGVSQSPRYKVTKRGQDVALRCDPISGHVSLYWYRQALGQGPEFLTYFNYEAQQDKSGLPNDRFSAERPEGSISTLTIQRTEQRDSAMYRCASSFEAANYGYTFGSGTRLTVV.

V is TRBV5-4 and J is TRBJ2-5, with TRBD1 identical over 7 bases. The CDR3 is 15 amino acids. CDR1 SGHNT and CDR2 YYREEE come from the germline V gene (reference sequence). With V trimmed by 6 bases and J by 2 bases, 10 bases remained unmatched. The CDR3 sequence is CASNPGTAYQETQYF. CDR3 DNA: TGTGCCAGCAACCCCGGGACAGCATATCAAGAGACCCAGTACTTC.